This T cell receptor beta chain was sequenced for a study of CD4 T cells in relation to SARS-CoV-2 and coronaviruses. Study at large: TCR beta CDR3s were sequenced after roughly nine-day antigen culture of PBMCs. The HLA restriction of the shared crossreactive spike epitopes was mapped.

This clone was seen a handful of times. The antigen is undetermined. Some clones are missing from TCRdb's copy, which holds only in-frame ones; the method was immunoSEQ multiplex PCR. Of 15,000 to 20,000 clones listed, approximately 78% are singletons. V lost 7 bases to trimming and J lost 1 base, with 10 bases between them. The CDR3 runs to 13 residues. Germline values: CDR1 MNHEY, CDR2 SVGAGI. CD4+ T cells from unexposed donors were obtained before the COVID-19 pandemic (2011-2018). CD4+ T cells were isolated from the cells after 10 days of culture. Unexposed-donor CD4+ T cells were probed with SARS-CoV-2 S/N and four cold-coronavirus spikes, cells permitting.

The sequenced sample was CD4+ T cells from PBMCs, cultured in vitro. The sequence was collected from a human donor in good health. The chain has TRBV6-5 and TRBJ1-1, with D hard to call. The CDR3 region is CASTLVQNTEAFF. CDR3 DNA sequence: TGTGCCAGCACTCTCGTCCAGAACACTGAAGCTTTCTTT.